Listed here are 24 T cell receptor beta chains from one sample, sequenced in a study of cytomegalovirus exposure and HLA in healthy donors. PCR primers comprised 60 Vbeta and 13 Jbeta primers. Libraries were prepared by immunoSEQ multiplex PCR; TCRdb keeps only in-frame clonotypes and omits some of them. The table has some 170,000 clones, over 75% seen once. Sequenced material: PBMCs. The receptors come from a man in his forties or fifties in good health and CMV-seronegative.

This chain joins TRBV10-3 and TRBJ1-5; D unclear. The CDR3 has 16 amino acids. Germline CDR1 is ENHRY and CDR2 is SYGVKD. V dropped 0 bases and J dropped 2 bases, with 11 bases sitting between them. The CDR3 loop reads CAISESTPGGNQPQHF. In nucleotides, the CDR3 is TGTGCCATCAGTGAGTCGACCCCCGGGGGCAATCAGCCCCAGCATTTT.

The chain couples TRBV9 to TRBJ2-5; TRBD2 matches at 10 bases. The J segment lost 3 bases and the V segment lost 2 bases, leaving 1 base of the junction unmatched. The CDR3 loop spans 14 amino acids. Germline V gene lookup returns CDR1 SGDLS and CDR2 YYNGEE. CDR3 in amino acids: CASSVSGGKETQYF. The CDR3 coding sequence is TGTGCCAGCAGCGTTAGCGGGGGGAAAGAGACCCAGTACTTC.

V and J are TRBV11-3 and TRBJ2-2; D remains ambiguous. Per germline, CDR1 SGHNT and CDR2 YENEEA. The CDR3 is 15 residues long. V was cut by 1 base and J by 6 bases, with 12 bases left in between. The CDR3 loop is CASSLGAQAPGELFF. The DNA of the CDR3 is TGTGCCAGCAGCTTAGGGGCCCAGGCCCCCGGGGAGCTGTTTTTT.

In this sample, this clone turned up once. The V and J genes are TRBV13 and TRBJ1-1, with D perhaps matching TRBD1 (6 bases). The CDR3 consists of 14 residues. CDR1 is PRHDT, CDR2 FYEKMQ, per germline (reference sequence). The V end lost 2 bases, the J end lost 4 bases, and 11 bases lay between the germline ends. Written as DNA, the CDR3 is TGTGCCAGCAGCTTAAGACAGGAGGTCACTGAAGCTTTCTTT. Its protein product is CASSLRQEVTEAFF.

This clone was counted a few times. The V and J genes are TRBV5-4 and TRBJ2-3; 8 bases are shared with TRBD2. The CDR3 totals 15 residues. Germline loops: CDR1 SGHNT, CDR2 YYREEE (reference sequence). V lost 3 bases, J lost 2 bases, and 5 bases stayed unmatched. Here the CDR3 DNA reads TGTGCCAGCAGCTCTAGCGGGTCCTACACAGATACGCAGTATTTT. It specifies CASSSSGSYTDTQYF.

The chain is built from TRBV5-4 and TRBJ2-2; D possibly corresponds to TRBD2 (5 bases). The germline gives CDR1 SGHNT, CDR2 YYREEE (reference sequence). The CDR3 spans 16 residues. V lost 4 bases and J lost 4, with 17 bases in between. This CDR3 reads CASSRPSGSGTGELFF. CDR3 nucleotide sequence: TGTGCCAGCAGCCGGCCGTCGGGATCTGGCACCGGGGAGCTGTTTTTT.

The chain uses TRBV5-4 and TRBJ1-1, with TRBD1 matching over 9 bases. The junction had 3 bases not matched to a gene; V was cut back by 5 bases and J by 1 base. Germline V lookup: CDR1 SGHNT, CDR2 YYREEE (reference sequence). The CDR3 length is 14 residues. This chain's CDR3 is CASRQQGANTEAFF. Here the CDR3 DNA reads TGTGCCAGCAGACAACAGGGGGCGAACACTGAAGCTTTCTTT.

The chain combines TRBV19 with TRBJ1-5; D unclear. V was pared by 6 bases and J by 0 bases, with 15 bases between. CDR1 LNHDA and CDR2 SQIVND come from the germline V gene (reference sequence). The CDR3 runs 16 residues. The CDR3 region is CASSPYPNYSNQPQHF. The CDR3 DNA sequence: TGTGCCAGTAGCCCCTACCCCAATTATAGCAATCAGCCCCAGCATTTT. Full variable domain (missing parts from reference TRBV19 and TRBJ1-5): DGGITQSPKYLFRKEGQNVTLSCEQNLNHDAMYWYRQDPGQGLRLIYYSQIVNDFQKGDIAEGYSVSREKKESFPLTVTSAQKNPTAFYLCASSPYPNYSNQPQHFGDGTRLSIL.

Only one count was recorded for this clone. The chain uses TRBV5-6 and TRBJ1-1; a weak D match, TRBD1 (5 bases). CDR3 length: 13 amino acids. With 1 base removed from V and 7 bases from J, the gap between germline ends came to 11 bases. Germline CDR1 is SGHDT and CDR2 is YYEEEE. CDR3 sequence (DNA): TGTGCCAGCAGCTTGACCGGGGGGGGTGAAGCTTTCTTT. Its translation is CASSLTGGGEAFF.

The chain couples TRBV7-2 to TRBJ1-2; possibly TRBD1 for D (5 bases). Germline V gene sequence: CDR1 SGHTA, CDR2 FQGNSA. V dropped 5 bases and J dropped 0 bases, with 10 bases sitting between them. The CDR3 totals 14 residues. CDR3 DNA: TGTGCCAGCAGCCCTACCAGGGCTAACTATGGCTACACCTTC. This gives the protein CASSPTRANYGYTF.

The V gene is TRBV5-1, the J gene TRBJ2-5; TRBD1 matches at 9 bases. The germline CDR1 and CDR2 sequences are SGHRS and YFSETQ. V was pared by 4 bases and J by 2 bases, with 3 bases of the junction left unmatched. This CDR3 is 14 amino acids long. CDR3 loop: CASSEGQGQETQYF. CDR3 nucleotides: TGCGCCAGCAGCGAGGGACAGGGTCAAGAGACCCAGTACTTC.

The gene calls are TRBV11-2 and TRBJ2-5; 7 nucleotides match TRBD1. This CDR3 spans 15 amino acids. Trimming at V came to 3 bases and at J to 5 bases, leaving 9 bases not matched to a gene. CDR1 and CDR2 from the germline V gene are SGHAT and FQNNGV. The CDR3 DNA reads TGTGCCAGCAGCTTGAGAGGGGGCATGGGGGAGACCCAGTACTTC. Residues: CASSLRGGMGETQYF.

The J gene is TRBJ1-2, the V gene TRBV7-9; unclear D gene. The CDR3 runs 14 residues. Germline V CDR1 and CDR2: SEHNR, FQNEAQ (reference sequence). V was pared by 1 base and J by 5 bases, with 11 bases between. CDR3 protein: CASSLESGSYGYTF. In nucleotides, the CDR3 is TGTGCCAGCAGCTTAGAATCAGGTTCTTATGGCTACACCTTC.

The table lists this clone with a count of one. The gene calls are TRBV27 and TRBJ2-7; D gene unclear. Trimming shortened V by 9 bases and J by 3 bases, and 12 bases separated the two germline ends. CDR1 and CDR2 from the germline V gene are MNHEY and SMNVEV (reference sequence). This CDR3 has 12 amino acids. The CDR3 nucleotides are TGTGCCAGTTCGACAAAAAACTACGAGCAGTACTTC. It specifies CASSTKNYEQYF.

The chain links TRBV6-6 to TRBJ2-3; TRBD2 is a possible D gene (6 bases). V lost 6 bases, J lost 2 bases, and 12 bases lay in between. The germline V gene has CDR1 MNHNY and CDR2 SVGAGI (reference sequence). There are 14 residues in the CDR3. CDR3 sequence: CASREGTYTDTQYF. The CDR3, as DNA: TGTGCCAGCAGGGAGGGCACATACACAGATACGCAGTATTTT.

This rearrangement joins TRBV14 to TRBJ2-7, with TRBD1 as a possible D gene (6 bases). The germline V gene has CDR1 SGHDN and CDR2 FVKESK. Between the trimmed V and J ends, which lost 0 bases and 8 bases, there was a span of 26 bases. The CDR3 consists of 18 residues. CDR3 DNA sequence: TGTGCCAGCAGCCAAGAAATTTCTAGGGACCCTCGGACAGTCAAGCAGTACTTC. It yields the protein CASSQEISRDPRTVKQYF.

The rearrangement joins TRBV19 to TRBJ2-7; D gene uncertain. CDR3 length: 12 residues. Germline CDR1 LNHDA, CDR2 SQIVND (reference sequence). Trimming took 6 bases from V and 2 from J, leaving 8 bases between them. The CDR3 DNA reads TGTGCCAGTAGGGCGGCAACCTACGAGCAGTACTTC. Its translation: CASRAATYEQYF.

This rearrangement joins TRBV7-3 to TRBJ2-3; 9 nucleotides align to TRBD2. Germline-derived CDR1 and CDR2 are SGHTA and FQGTGA. Losses at the gene ends were 2 bases for V and 5 bases for J; bases not matched to a gene: 5. The CDR3 has 15 amino acids. The CDR3 here is CASSLAGGQVDTQYF. The CDR3 coding sequence is TGTGCCAGCAGCTTAGCGGGGGGGCAGGTAGATACGCAGTATTTT.

This sequence joins TRBV5-1 and TRBJ2-7, with 8 positions matching TRBD1. The CDR3 runs to 13 residues. After removal of 4 bases from V and 5 bases from J, the junction contained 5 bases not matched to a gene. CDR1 is SGHRS, CDR2 YFSETQ, per germline. The CDR3 nucleotides read TGCGCCAGCAGCCCCGGGACAGGCAACGAGCAGTACTTC. Its protein product is CASSPGTGNEQYF.

J is TRBJ2-5 and V is TRBV6-6, with TRBD2 matching over 9 bases. The CDR3 spans 16 residues. The germline CDR1 and CDR2 sequences are MNHNY and SVGAGI (reference sequence). Trimming cost V 1 base and J 2 bases; bases outside gene matches: 5. The CDR3 coding sequence is TGTGCCAGCAGTTACTGGGCTAGCGGGGAACAAGAGACCCAGTACTTC. Its protein product is CASSYWASGEQETQYF.

The chain joins TRBV4-2 to TRBJ1-1; 8 bases match TRBD1. The CDR3 spans 13 residues. V shed 4 bases and J 5 bases; nucleotides not matched to a gene: 3. The germline V gene encodes CDR1 LGHNA and CDR2 YNFKEQ. The CDR3, as DNA: TGTGCCAGCAGCCCGACAGGGGTGACTGAAGCTTTCTTT. Translation gives CASSPTGVTEAFF.

CDR3 loop: CASDRGLEAFF. Here the CDR3 DNA reads TGTGCCAGCGACAGGGGGCTGGAAGCTTTCTTT. The rearrangement links TRBV6-1 to TRBJ1-1, with 10 bases lining up with TRBD1. The germline V gene has CDR1 MNHNS and CDR2 SASEGT. Trimming removed 8 bases from V and 8 bases from J; junction bases left unmatched: 2. This CDR3 region has 11 residues.

CDR3: CASSYSHLNQPQHF. In DNA form, the CDR3 reads TGTGCCAGCAGTTACTCGCACTTAAATCAGCCCCAGCATTTT. This sequence joins TRBV6-5 and TRBJ1-5, with D unclear. This CDR3 spans 14 amino acids. Between the trimmed V and J ends, which lost 0 bases and 4 bases, there was a span of 7 bases. Germline V gene sequence: CDR1 MNHEY, CDR2 SVGAGI.

About this clone: Relative to the germline gene, one junction end is altered; a read error may explain this. The chain links TRBV6-5 to TRBJ1-6; D gene unclear. Per the germline V gene, CDR1 is MNHEY and CDR2 is SVGAGI. This CDR3 spans 15 amino acids. For the CDR3, the DNA is TGTGCCAGCAGTTACTCCGGGGAAATGTCTTCACCCCCCCACTTT. Translated: CASSYSGEMSSPPHF.